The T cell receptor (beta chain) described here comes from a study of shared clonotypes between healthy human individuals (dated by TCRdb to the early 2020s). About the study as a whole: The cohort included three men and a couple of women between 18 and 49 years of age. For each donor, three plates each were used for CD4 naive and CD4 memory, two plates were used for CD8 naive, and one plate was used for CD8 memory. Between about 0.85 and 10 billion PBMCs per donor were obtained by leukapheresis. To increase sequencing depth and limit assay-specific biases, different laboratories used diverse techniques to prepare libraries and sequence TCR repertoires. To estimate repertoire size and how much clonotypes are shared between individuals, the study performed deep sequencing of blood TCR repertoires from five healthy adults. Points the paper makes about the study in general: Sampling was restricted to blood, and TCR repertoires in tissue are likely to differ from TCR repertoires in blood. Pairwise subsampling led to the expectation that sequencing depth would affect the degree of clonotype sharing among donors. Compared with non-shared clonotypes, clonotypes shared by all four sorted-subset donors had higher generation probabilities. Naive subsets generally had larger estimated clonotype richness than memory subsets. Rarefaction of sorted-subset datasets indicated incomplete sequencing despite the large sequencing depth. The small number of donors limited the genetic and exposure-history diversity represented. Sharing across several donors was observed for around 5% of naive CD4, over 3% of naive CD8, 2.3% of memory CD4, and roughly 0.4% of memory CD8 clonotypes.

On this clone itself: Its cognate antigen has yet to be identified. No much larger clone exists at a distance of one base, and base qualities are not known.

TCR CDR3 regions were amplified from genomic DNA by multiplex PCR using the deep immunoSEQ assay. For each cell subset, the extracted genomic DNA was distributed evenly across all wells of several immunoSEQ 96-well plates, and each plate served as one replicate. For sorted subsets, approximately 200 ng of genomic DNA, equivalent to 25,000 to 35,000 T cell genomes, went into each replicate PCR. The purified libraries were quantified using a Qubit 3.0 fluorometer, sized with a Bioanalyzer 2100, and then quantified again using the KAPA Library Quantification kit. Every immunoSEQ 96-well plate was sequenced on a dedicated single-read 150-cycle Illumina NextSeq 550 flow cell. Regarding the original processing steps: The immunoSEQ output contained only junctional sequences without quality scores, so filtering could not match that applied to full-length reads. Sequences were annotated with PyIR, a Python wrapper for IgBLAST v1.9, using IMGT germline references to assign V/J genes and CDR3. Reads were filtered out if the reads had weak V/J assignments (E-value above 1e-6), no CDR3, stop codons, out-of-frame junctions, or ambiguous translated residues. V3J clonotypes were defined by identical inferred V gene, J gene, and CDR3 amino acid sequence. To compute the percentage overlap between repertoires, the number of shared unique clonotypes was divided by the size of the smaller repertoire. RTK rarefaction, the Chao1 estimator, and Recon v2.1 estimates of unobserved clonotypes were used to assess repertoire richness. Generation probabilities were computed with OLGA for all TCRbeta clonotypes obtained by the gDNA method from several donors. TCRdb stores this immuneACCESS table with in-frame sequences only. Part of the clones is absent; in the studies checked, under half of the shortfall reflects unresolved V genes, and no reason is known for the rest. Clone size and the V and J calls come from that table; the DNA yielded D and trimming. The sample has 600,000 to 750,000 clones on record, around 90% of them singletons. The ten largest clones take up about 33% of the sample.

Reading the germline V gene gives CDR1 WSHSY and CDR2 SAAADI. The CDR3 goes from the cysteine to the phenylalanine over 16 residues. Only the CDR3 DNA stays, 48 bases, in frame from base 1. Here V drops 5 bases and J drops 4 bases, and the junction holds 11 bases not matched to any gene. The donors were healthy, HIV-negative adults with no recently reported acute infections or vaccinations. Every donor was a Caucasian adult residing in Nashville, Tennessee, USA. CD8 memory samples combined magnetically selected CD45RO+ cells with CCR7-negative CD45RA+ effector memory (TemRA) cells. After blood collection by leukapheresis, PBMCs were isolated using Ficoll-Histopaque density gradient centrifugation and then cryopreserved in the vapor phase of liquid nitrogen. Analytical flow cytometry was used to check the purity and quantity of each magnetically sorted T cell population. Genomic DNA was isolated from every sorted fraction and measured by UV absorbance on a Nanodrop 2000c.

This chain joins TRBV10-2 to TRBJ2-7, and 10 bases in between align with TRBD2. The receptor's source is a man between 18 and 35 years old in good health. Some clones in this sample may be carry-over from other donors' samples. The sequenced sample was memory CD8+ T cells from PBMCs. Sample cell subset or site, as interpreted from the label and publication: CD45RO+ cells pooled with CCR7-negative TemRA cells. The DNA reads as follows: TGCGCCAGCAGTCTAGCGGGAGTAGGAGCTTCGTACGAGCAGTACTTC. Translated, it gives CASSLAGVGASYEQYF.